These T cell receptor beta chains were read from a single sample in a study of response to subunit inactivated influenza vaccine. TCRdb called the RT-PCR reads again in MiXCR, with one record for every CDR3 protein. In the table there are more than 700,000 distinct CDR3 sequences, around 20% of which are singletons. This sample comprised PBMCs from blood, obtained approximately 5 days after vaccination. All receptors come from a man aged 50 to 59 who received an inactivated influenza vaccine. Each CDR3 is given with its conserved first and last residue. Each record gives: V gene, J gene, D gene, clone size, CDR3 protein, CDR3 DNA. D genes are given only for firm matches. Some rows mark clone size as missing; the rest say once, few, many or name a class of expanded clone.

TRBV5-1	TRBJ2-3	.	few	CASSLAVGAGTDTQYF	TGCGCCAGCAGCTTGGCCGTGGGAGCCGGCACAGATACGCAGTATTTT
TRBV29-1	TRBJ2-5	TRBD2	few	CSVSGTSGRAMETQYF	TGCAGCGTCTCCGGGACTAGCGGGAGGGCAATGGAGACCCAGTACTTC
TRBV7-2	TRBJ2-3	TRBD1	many	CASRPDRGWADTQYF	TGTGCCAGCAGACCGGACAGGGGCTGGGCAGATACGCAGTATTTT
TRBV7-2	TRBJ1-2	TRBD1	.	CASSPGTGIGYTF	TGTGCCAGCAGCCCCGGGACAGGGATTGGCTACACCTTC
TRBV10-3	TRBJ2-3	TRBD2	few	CAISAYLSGRATDTQYF	TGTGCCATCAGTGCTTACCTGAGCGGGAGGGCAACAGATACGCAGTATTTT
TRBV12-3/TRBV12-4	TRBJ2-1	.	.	CASSLPQMDEQFF	TGTGCCAGCAGCCTCCCCCAGATGGATGAGCAGTTCTTC
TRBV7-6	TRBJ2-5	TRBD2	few	CASSLVAGDHRETQYF	TGTGCCAGCAGCTTAGTAGCGGGAGACCATCGAGAGACCCAGTACTTC
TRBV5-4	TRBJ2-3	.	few	CASSSDIDVTDTQYF	TGTGCCAGCAGCTCCGACATAGACGTCACAGATACGCAGTATTTT
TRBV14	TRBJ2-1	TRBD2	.	CASSQATFSGSIYEQFF	TGTGCCAGCAGCCAGGCCACTTTCAGCGGGAGTATATATGAGCAGTTCTTC
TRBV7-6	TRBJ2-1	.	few	CASSLGRGLQGYEQFF	TGTGCCAGCAGCTTAGGTCGAGGCCTTCAGGGGTATGAGCAGTTCTTC
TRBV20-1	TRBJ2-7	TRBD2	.	CSASSGGASYEQYF	TGCAGTGCAAGTAGCGGGGGGGCCTCCTACGAGCAGTACTTC
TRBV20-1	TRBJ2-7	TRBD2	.	CSASPREGLSYEQYF	TGCAGTGCTAGCCCGCGGGAGGGCCTCTCCTACGAGCAGTACTTC
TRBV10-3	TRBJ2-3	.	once	CATGVETPTDTQYF	TGTGCCACCGGAGTGGAGACTCCCACAGATACGCAGTATTTT
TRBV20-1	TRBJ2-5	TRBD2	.	CSAIPWGTSGGTQYF	TGCAGTGCTATCCCCTGGGGGACTAGCGGAGGGACCCAGTACTTC
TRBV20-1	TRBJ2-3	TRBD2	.	CSARPPTSGYTDTQYF	TGCAGTGCTAGACCCCCGACTAGCGGGTACACAGATACGCAGTATTTT
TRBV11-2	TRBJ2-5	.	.	CASSLVWRQGRGETQYF	TGTGCCAGCAGCTTAGTTTGGAGGCAGGGTAGAGGAGAGACCCAGTACTTC
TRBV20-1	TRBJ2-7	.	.	CSARPSGTYEQYF	TGCAGTGCTAGGCCCAGCGGAACCTACGAGCAGTACTTC
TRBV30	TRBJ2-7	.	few	CAWSLDSYEQYF	TGTGCCTGGAGCCTGGACAGCTACGAGCAGTACTTC
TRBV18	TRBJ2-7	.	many	CASSPGSYEQYF	TGTGCCAGCTCACCGGGGTCCTACGAGCAGTACTTC
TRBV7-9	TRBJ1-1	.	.	CASSLMAGTEAFF	TGTGCCAGCAGCTTAATGGCGGGGACTGAAGCTTTCTTT
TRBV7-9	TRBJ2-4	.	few	CASSGAEKNIQYF	TGTGCCAGCAGCGGAGCGGAGAAAAACATTCAGTACTTC
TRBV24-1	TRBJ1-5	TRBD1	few	CATSDQSGTENQPQHF	TGTGCCACCAGTGATCAGTCCGGGACAGAAAATCAGCCCCAGCATTTT
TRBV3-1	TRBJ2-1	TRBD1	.	CASSQNRGNYNEQFF	TGTGCCAGCAGCCAAAACAGGGGGAACTACAATGAGCAGTTCTTC
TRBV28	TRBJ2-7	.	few	CASMWTDSYEQYF	TGTGCCAGCATGTGGACAGACTCCTACGAGCAGTACTTC
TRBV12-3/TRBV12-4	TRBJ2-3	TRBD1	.	CASSSSGTGADTQYF	TGTGCCAGCAGTTCCTCCGGGACAGGGGCAGATACGCAGTATTTT
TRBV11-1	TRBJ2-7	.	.	CASSSPLRGGPSSYEQYF	TGTGCCAGCAGCTCCCCGCTAAGGGGGGGGCCGAGCTCCTACGAGCAGTACTTC
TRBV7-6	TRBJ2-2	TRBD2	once	CASSPREFDTGELFF	TGTGCCAGCAGCCCGCGGGAGTTCGACACCGGGGAGCTGTTTTTT
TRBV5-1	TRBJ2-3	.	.	CASRSNSRNTQYF	TGCGCCAGCAGGTCGAACTCCAGGAATACGCAGTATTTT
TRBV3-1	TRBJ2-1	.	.	CASSQEVPPRPNEQFF	TGTGCCAGCAGCCAAGAGGTGCCGCCTCGACCGAATGAGCAGTTCTTC
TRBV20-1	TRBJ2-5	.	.	CSVITDVQETQYF	TGCAGTGTCATAACGGACGTACAAGAGACCCAGTACTTC
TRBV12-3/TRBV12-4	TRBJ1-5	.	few	CASSRFWDSNQPQHF	TGTGCCAGCAGCCGATTTTGGGACAGCAATCAGCCCCAGCATTTT
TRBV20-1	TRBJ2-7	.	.	CSALLGGTHEQYF	TGCAGTGCCCTCCTCGGGGGTACCCACGAGCAGTACTTC
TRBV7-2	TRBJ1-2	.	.	CASSPDPDRPNYGYTF	TGTGCCAGCAGCCCTGACCCCGACCGGCCTAACTATGGCTACACCTTC
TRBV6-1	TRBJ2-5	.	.	CASDSSQGAGETQYF	TGTGCCAGCGACTCCTCGCAAGGGGCCGGGGAGACCCAGTACTTC
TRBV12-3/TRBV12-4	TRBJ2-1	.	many	CASSPQGLSYNEQFF	TGTGCCAGCAGCCCACAGGGCCTTTCCTACAATGAGCAGTTCTTC
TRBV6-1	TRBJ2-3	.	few	CASSEGSYTQYF	TGTGCCAGCAGTGAAGGTAGCTATACGCAGTATTTT
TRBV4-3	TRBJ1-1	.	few	CASSQDGVGGRVTEAFF	TGCGCCAGCAGCCAAGATGGAGTAGGGGGGCGCGTGACTGAAGCTTTCTTT
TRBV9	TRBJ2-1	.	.	CASSSLGGTAYNEQFF	TGTGCCAGCAGCTCCCTTGGGGGGACAGCCTACAATGAGCAGTTCTTC